The sequence of this T cell receptor (beta chain) was determined in a study of T cell responses to AZD1222 COVID-19 vaccine. Study details: Pooled together were second doses at about 4 or about 12 weeks. Study results and caveats: Dominant CD4 TCR responses targeted spike regions 160-218 and 743-854.

V trimming: 3 bases; J trimming: 1 base; junction bases outside the gene matches: 5. Germline CDR1 is KGHSH and CDR2 is LQKENI. CDR3 length: 16 residues. About this clone itself: Its matching antigen is unknown.

The assay was immunoSEQ multiplex PCR, and TCRdb's table has in-frame clones only and misses some. The sample carries around 160,000 clones, roughly 91% recorded once. V and J are TRBV18 and TRBJ2-2; TRBD2 aligns across 7 bases. The sequence came from an adult in good health. The sequenced sample was peripheral blood, obtained on day 0 of AZD1222 vaccination. CDR3 residues: CASSPWLAENTGELFF. DNA for the CDR3: TGTGCCAGCTCACCGTGGCTAGCGGAGAACACCGGGGAGCTGTTTTTT.